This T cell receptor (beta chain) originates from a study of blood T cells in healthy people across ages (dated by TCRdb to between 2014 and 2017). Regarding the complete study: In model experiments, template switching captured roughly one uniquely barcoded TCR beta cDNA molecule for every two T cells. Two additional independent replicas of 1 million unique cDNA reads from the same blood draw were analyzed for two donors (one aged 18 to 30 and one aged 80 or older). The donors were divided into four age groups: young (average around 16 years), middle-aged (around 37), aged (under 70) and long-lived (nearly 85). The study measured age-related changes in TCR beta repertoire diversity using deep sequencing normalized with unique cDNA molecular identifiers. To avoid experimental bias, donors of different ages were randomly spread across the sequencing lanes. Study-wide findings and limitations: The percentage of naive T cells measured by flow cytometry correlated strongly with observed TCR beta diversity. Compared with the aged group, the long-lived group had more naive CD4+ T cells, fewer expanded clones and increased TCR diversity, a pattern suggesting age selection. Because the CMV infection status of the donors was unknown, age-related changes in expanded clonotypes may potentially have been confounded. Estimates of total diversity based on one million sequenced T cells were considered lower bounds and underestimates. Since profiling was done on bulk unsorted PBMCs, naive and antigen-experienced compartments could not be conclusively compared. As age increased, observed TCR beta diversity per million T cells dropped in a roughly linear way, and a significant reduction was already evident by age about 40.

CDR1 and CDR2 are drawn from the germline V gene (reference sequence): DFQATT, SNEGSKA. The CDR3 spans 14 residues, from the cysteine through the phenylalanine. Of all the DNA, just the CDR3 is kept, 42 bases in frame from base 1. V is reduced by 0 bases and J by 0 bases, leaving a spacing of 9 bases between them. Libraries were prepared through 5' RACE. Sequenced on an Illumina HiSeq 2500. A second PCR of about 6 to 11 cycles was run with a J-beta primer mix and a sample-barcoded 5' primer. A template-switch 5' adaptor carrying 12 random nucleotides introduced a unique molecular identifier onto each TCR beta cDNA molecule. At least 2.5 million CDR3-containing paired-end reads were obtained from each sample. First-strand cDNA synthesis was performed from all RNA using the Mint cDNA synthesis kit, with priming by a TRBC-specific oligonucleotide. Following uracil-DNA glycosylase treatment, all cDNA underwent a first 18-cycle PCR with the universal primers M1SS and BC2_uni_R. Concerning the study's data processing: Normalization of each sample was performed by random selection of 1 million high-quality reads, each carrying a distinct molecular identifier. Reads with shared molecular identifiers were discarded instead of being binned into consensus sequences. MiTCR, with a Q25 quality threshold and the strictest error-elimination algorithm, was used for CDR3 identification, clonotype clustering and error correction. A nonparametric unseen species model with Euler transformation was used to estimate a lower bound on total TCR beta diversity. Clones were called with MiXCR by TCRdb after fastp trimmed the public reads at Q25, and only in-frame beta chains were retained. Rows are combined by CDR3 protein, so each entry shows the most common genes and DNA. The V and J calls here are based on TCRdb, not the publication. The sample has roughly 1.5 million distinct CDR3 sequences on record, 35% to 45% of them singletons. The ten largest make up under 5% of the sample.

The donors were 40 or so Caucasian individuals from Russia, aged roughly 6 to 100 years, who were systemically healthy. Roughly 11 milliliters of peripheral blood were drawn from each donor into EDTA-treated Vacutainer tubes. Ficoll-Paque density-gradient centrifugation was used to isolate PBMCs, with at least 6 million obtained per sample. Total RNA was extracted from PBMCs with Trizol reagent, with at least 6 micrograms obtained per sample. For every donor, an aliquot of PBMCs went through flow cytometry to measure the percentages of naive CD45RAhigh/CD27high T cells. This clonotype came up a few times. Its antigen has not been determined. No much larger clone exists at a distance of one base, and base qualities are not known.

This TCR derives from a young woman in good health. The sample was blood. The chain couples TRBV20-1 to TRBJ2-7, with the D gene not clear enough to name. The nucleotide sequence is TGCAGTGCTAGAGATCTAGAGACCTCCTACGAGCAGTACTTC. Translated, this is CSARDLETSYEQYF.